Below are 24 T cell receptor beta chains sequenced from a single sample in a study of T cells in localized non-small cell lung cancer. Clones were read by immunoSEQ multiplex PCR, and TCRdb kept only the in-frame ones, dropping some. This sample has about 1,000 clones, with under 25% found just once. The material was normal lung tissue next to the tumor, obtained before any cancer treatment. These receptors originate from a male donor aged 60 or over with stage III lung adenocarcinoma.

A few counts support this clone. The chain combines TRBV11-3 with TRBJ2-7; 7 bases agree with TRBD2. The V gene's germline CDR1 is SGHNT and CDR2 YENEEA. The V and J ends lost 1 base and 6 bases, in that order; junction bases with no gene match: 6. The CDR3 spans 14 residues. The DNA of the CDR3 is TGTGCCAGCAGCTTAGGGGGCGGGGGAACCGAGCAGTACTTC. Translated, it gives CASSLGGGGTEQYF.

This clone appeared a few times. The chain combines TRBV6-8 with TRBJ1-1, with D unclear. Looked up from germline, CDR1 is MNHGY and CDR2 is SAAAGT. The CDR3 extends over 13 amino acids. Trimming left V 7 bases short and J 7 bases short, with 16 bases between. CDR3 DNA: TGTGCCAGCACCGGAAGGGCGCTGGGTGAAGCTTTCTTT. Amino acids: CASTGRALGEAFF.

The chain recombines TRBV25-1 with TRBJ2-1, with 7 bases matching TRBD1. V was clipped by 1 base and J by 6 bases; unmatched bases: 6. CDR1 MGHDK and CDR2 SYGVNS come from the germline V gene. CDR3 size: 15 residues. CDR3 protein: CASSESSRQGNEQFF. The CDR3 region has the DNA TGTGCCAGCAGTGAATCTAGCAGACAGGGCAATGAGCAGTTCTTC.

The J gene is TRBJ1-3, the V gene TRBV9; D is ambiguous. Trimming removed 0 bases from V and 0 bases from J, with 7 bases in between. The germline gives CDR1 SGDLS, CDR2 YYNGEE. CDR3 length: 15 residues. CDR3 residues: CASSVGRVSGNTIYF. The CDR3 nucleotides read TGTGCCAGCAGCGTAGGAAGGGTCTCTGGAAACACCATATATTTT.

The V and J genes are TRBV10-2 and TRBJ1-3, with D unclear. The V gene lost 4 bases and the J gene lost 1 base, with 11 bases spanning the gap. This CDR3 is built from 15 residues. The germline V gene encodes CDR1 WSHSY and CDR2 SAAADI. The CDR3 protein is CASSGHFISGNTIYF. The CDR3 nucleotides are TGCGCCAGCAGTGGTCATTTTATTTCTGGAAACACCATATATTTT.

The chain recombines TRBV11-3 with TRBJ2-1; TRBD1 might be the D (6 bases). This CDR3 comprises 19 residues. Germline lookup yields CDR1 SGHNT and CDR2 YENEEA. V dropped 5 bases and J dropped 3 bases, with 26 bases sitting between them. In DNA, the CDR3 is TGTGCCAGCAGCCCCGTGGACAGTCCTCGGCCGCATATCTACAATGAGCAGTTCTTC. It specifies CASSPVDSPRPHIYNEQFF.

J is TRBJ1-2 and V is TRBV10-2; D gene ambiguous. Trimming stripped 1 base from V and 2 bases from J, with 8 bases between. Germline loops: CDR1 WSHSY, CDR2 SAAADI. This CDR3 comprises 14 residues. CDR3 sequence (DNA): TGCGCCAGCAGTGAGTACAGCCGCAACTATGGCTACACCTTC. Protein sequence: CASSEYSRNYGYTF.

The chain joins TRBV5-1 to TRBJ1-3; the match to TRBD1 covers 7 bases. Germline V gene sequence: CDR1 SGHRS, CDR2 YFSETQ. Trimming removed 0 bases from V and 4 bases from J; junction bases left unmatched: 7. The CDR3 has 16 amino acids. CDR3 in DNA: TGCGCCAGCAGCTTGGCCTCGACAGGGCTCGGAAACACCATATATTTT. Residues: CASSLASTGLGNTIYF.

Sample share makes this clone medium-sized. V and J are TRBV6-8 and TRBJ1-4; perhaps TRBD1 as D (5 bases). Germline loops: CDR1 MNHGY, CDR2 SAAAGT. The CDR3 totals 15 residues. The ends were cut back, 6 bases at V and 7 bases at J, with 18 bases in the middle. The CDR3 spells CASRTGTEWFEKLFF. In DNA, the CDR3 is TGTGCCAGCAGAACCGGGACCGAGTGGTTTGAAAAACTGTTTTTT.

The chain uses TRBV11-3 and TRBJ2-1; 7 bases align to TRBD1. J lost 4 bases, V lost 5 bases, and 8 bases had no gene match. This CDR3 contains 15 residues. Germline CDR1 is SGHNT and CDR2 is YENEEA. The CDR3 reads CASSRLGGPYNEQFF. CDR3 in DNA: TGTGCCAGCAGCCGCTTAGGGGGCCCGTACAATGAGCAGTTCTTC.

This clone turned up a few times. The chain carries TRBV10-2 and TRBJ2-4; a weak D match, TRBD2 (5 bases). This CDR3 comprises 12 residues. Germline V gene data show CDR1 as WSHSY and CDR2 as SAAADI. The V and J ends lost 6 bases and 8 bases respectively, with 11 bases between them. The CDR3 nucleotides are TGCGCCAGCAGGGCTTCTAGCCACATTCAGTACTTC. Amino acids: CASRASSHIQYF.

This clone was detected only a few times. The CDR3 loop is CASSFSDSNQPQHF. The DNA of the CDR3 is TGTGCCAGCAGCTTCAGCGATAGCAATCAGCCCCAGCATTTT. The chain combines TRBV11-3 with TRBJ1-5; D call uncertain. Deletions cut 3 bases from V and 0 bases from J, with 6 bases between. Germline V gene lookup returns CDR1 SGHNT and CDR2 YENEEA. The length of the CDR3 is 14 residues.

A word on this clone: Other DNA sequences in the same sample also yield this CDR3. The CDR3 sequence is CASSVETGGTGELFF. The CDR3 DNA reads as TGTGCCAGCAGCGTAGAAACAGGGGGCACCGGGGAGCTGTTTTTT. The rearrangement uses TRBV9 and TRBJ2-2, with 8 bases fitting TRBD1. This CDR3 is 15 amino acids long. Germline V CDR1 and CDR2: SGDLS, YYNGEE. V lost 0 bases, J lost 4 bases, and 2 bases stayed unmatched.

The chain has TRBV5-1 and TRBJ2-1, with D tentatively TRBD1 or TRBD2 (5 bases each). V was clipped by 5 bases and J by 1 base, with 19 bases between them. This CDR3 has 17 residues. The germline V gene encodes CDR1 SGHRS and CDR2 YFSETQ. The CDR3 nucleotides are TGCGCCAGCAGGGGGACCGGACGGCACCTTTCCTACAATGAGCAGTTCTTC. Translating gives CASRGTGRHLSYNEQFF. Looking up the rest from reference TRBV5-1 and TRBJ2-1 gives the full variable domain: KAGVTQTPRYLIKTRGQQVTLSCSPISGHRSVSWYQQTPGQGLQFLFEYFSETQRNKGNFPGRFSGRQFSNSRSEMNVSTLELGDSALYLCASRGTGRHLSYNEQFFGPGTRLTVL.

The genes are TRBV11-3 and TRBJ2-2; no reliable D call. This CDR3 has 14 residues. Germline CDR1 and CDR2: SGHNT and YENEEA. The V end was cut by 6 bases, the J end by 4 bases, with 12 bases between. CDR3 residues: CASRSTVSTGELFF. The CDR3 DNA sequence: TGTGCCAGCAGGAGTACAGTGTCCACCGGGGAGCTGTTTTTT.

The V gene is TRBV11-3, the J gene TRBJ2-7; TRBD1 matches 8 bases. This CDR3 has 15 residues. V dropped 5 bases and J dropped 6; count of bases not matched to a gene: 12. Germline V gene data show CDR1 as SGHNT and CDR2 as YENEEA. The CDR3 nucleotides read TGTGCCAGCAGCCCACGGACAGGGAGGTACAGCGAGCAGTACTTC. Encoded protein: CASSPRTGRYSEQYF.

This clone was seen a handful of times. The gene calls are TRBV9 and TRBJ1-1; D ambiguous. CDR3 length: 12 residues. Germline assignment: CDR1 SGDLS and CDR2 YYNGEE. Trimming pared 4 bases from V and 7 bases from J, leaving 11 bases between. The CDR3 DNA follows: TGTGCCAGCAGCAAAGCGGGGTATGAAGCTTTCTTT. Translation gives CASSKAGYEAFF.

The sample holds a few counts of this clone. The rearrangement uses TRBV4-1 and TRBJ1-1; 9 bases agree with TRBD1. Germline CDR1 and CDR2: MGHRA and YSYEKL. V was pared by 3 bases and J by 7 bases, with 9 bases of the junction left unmatched. This CDR3 is built from 15 residues. The chain's CDR3 is CASSHHTGGAGEAFF. The CDR3 region has the DNA TGCGCCAGCAGCCATCATACAGGGGGCGCGGGTGAAGCTTTCTTT.

V is TRBV6-8 and J is TRBJ2-2; D ambiguous. V shed 5 bases and J shed 1 base, with 11 bases lying between them. The CDR3 has 15 residues. Germline V gene sequence: CDR1 MNHGY, CDR2 SAAAGT. As DNA, the CDR3 is TGTGCCAGCAGTGTCGGCAGACAGAACACCGGGGAGCTGTTTTTT. Its protein is CASSVGRQNTGELFF.

This chain links TRBV11-1 with TRBJ2-3; 9 bases align to TRBD1. The V gene end was trimmed by 5 bases and the J gene end by 7 bases; junction bases not matched to a gene: 10. CDR1 and CDR2 (germline): SGHAT, FQDESV (reference sequence). The CDR3 runs 15 residues. The CDR3 is CASSQGQGMINTQYF. DNA for the CDR3: TGTGCCAGCAGCCAGGGACAGGGAATGATAAATACGCAGTATTTT.

The genes are TRBV19 and TRBJ2-5, with D unresolved. The CDR3 loop spans 13 amino acids. CDR1 and CDR2 (germline): LNHDA, SQIVND (reference sequence). Trimming removed 5 bases from V and 1 base from J, with 8 bases in between. The CDR3 loop is CASSRSTQETQYF. The CDR3 DNA follows: TGTGCCAGTAGTCGAAGCACCCAAGAGACCCAGTACTTC.

The chain is built from TRBV11-3 and TRBJ2-3, with 7 positions matching TRBD2. J was trimmed by 6 bases and V by 3 bases; bases with no gene match: 6. The germline V gene encodes CDR1 SGHNT and CDR2 YENEEA. The CDR3 extends over 14 amino acids. CDR3 sequence (DNA): TGTGCCAGCAGCTTGGCCGACGGGAGGGATACGCAGTATTTT. This codes for CASSLADGRDTQYF.

This chain uses TRBV12-5 with TRBJ2-3; 10 bases fit TRBD2. Germline CDR1 and CDR2: LGHNT and FRNRAP. CDR3 length: 20 residues. V lost 2 bases to trimming and J lost 3 bases; unmatched junction nucleotides: 17. The CDR3 loop is CASGLPPGRAGGPWTDTQYF. For the CDR3, the DNA is TGTGCTAGTGGTTTGCCCCCGGGCCGAGCGGGGGGGCCCTGGACAGATACGCAGTATTTT.

By proportion, this clone is large. This chain uses TRBV19 with TRBJ1-1; TRBD1 might be the D (5 bases). The CDR3 has 15 residues. CDR1 and CDR2 (germline): LNHDA, SQIVND (reference sequence). The V gene lost 5 bases and the J gene lost 0 bases, with 13 bases spanning the gap. CDR3 residues: CASSPGALLNTEAFF. DNA of the CDR3: TGTGCCAGTAGTCCCGGGGCACTCCTGAACACTGAAGCTTTCTTT.